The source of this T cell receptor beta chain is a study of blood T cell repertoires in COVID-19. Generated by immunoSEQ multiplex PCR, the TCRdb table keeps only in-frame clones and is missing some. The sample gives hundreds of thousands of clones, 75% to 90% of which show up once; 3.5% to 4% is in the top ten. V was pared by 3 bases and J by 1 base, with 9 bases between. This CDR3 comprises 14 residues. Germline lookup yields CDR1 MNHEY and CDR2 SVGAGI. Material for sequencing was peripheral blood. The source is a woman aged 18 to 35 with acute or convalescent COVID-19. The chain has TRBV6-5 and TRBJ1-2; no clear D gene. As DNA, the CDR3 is TGTGCCAGCAGTTATTCAGGATTTAACTATGGCTACACCTTC. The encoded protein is CASSYSGFNYGYTF.